This passage covers 6 T cell receptor beta chains from one sample sequenced in a study of blood T cell repertoires in COVID-19. Generated by immunoSEQ multiplex PCR, the TCRdb table keeps only in-frame clones and is missing some. This sample has hundreds of thousands of clones, with about 88% found just once. The sequenced sample was PBMCs or T cells enriched from blood (not recorded which). Receptor source: a young man with acute COVID-19.

V gene TRBV10-3 combines with J gene TRBJ1-5; tentative D call: TRBD1 (6 bases). This CDR3 has 15 residues. Germline lookup yields CDR1 ENHRY and CDR2 SYGVKD. Trimming took 4 bases from V and 4 from J, leaving 14 bases between them. The CDR3 bases are TGTGCCATCAGTGGGGGTTTACAGGGTAATCAGCCCCAGCATTTT. Protein product: CAISGGLQGNQPQHF.

The genes are TRBV19 and TRBJ1-1; unclear D gene. Looked up from germline, CDR1 is LNHDA and CDR2 is SQIVND (reference sequence). This CDR3 is 15 amino acids long. The germline V and J ends were trimmed by 5 bases and 1 base, with 14 bases remaining between them. Here the CDR3 DNA reads TGTGCCAGTAGTTTAAGAGGGCCAGAGAACACTGAAGCTTTCTTT. Translation: CASSLRGPENTEAFF.

The chain has TRBV6-2 or TRBV6-3 and TRBJ2-3, with D maybe TRBD2 (6 bases). Trimming pared 6 bases from V and 1 base from J, leaving 14 bases between. The CDR3 sequence is 15 residues long. Germline values: CDR1 MNHEY, CDR2 SVGEGT. As DNA, the CDR3 is TGTGCCAGCAGCCATAGCGGTTCCGGCACAGATACGCAGTATTTT. Translating it yields CASSHSGSGTDTQYF.

The chain couples TRBV6-5 to TRBJ1-1, with 10 nucleotides matching TRBD1. The CDR3 loop spans 14 amino acids. Germline V gives CDR1 MNHEY, CDR2 SVGAGI. The junction had 6 bases not matched to a gene; V was cut back by 4 bases and J by 7 bases. The CDR3 DNA reads TGTGCCAGCAGTTTCGGGACAGGGGTTGATGAAGCTTTCTTT. It codes for CASSFGTGVDEAFF.

The chain is built from TRBV2 and TRBJ2-1; a possible D gene is TRBD2 (5 bases). V lost 6 bases to trimming and J lost 4 bases, with 13 bases between them. The CDR3 runs 14 residues. Germline CDR1 and CDR2: SNHLY and FYNNEI. The chain's CDR3 is CASRKADGYNEQFF. CDR3 DNA: TGTGCCAGCAGGAAAGCGGACGGGTACAATGAGCAGTTCTTC.

This clone occurred once. The chain combines TRBV3-1 (or the pseudogene TRBV3-2) with TRBJ1-2; D unresolved. The CDR3 totals 15 residues. Germline CDR1 reads LGHDT; CDR2 reads YNNKEL (reference sequence). V lost 1 base, J lost 4 bases, and 13 bases lay in between. The chain's CDR3 is CASSQGSARIYGYTF. In DNA form, the CDR3 reads TGTGCCAGCAGCCAAGGTTCTGCCAGAATCTATGGCTACACCTTC.